The clone carrying this T cell receptor beta chain was observed a single time. Antigen: not known. Per the germline V gene, CDR1 is SGHRS and CDR2 is YFSETQ. V was pared by 2 bases and J by 4 bases, with 15 bases between. The CDR3 spans 16 residues. Here immunoSEQ multiplex PCR was the method, and the copy in TCRdb shows in-frame clones only, minus some. This table holds approximately 220,000 clones, about 90% found once. The sample belongs to a study of cytomegalovirus exposure and HLA in healthy donors. The overall study: The 100 to 150 validation repertoires matched the 500 to 750 first-cohort repertoires in platform, a later analysis reported. Study findings and constraints: It was about 150 TCR beta chains that were listed as cytomegalovirus-associated. Cytomegalovirus status was reportedly diagnosed by the classifier with high specificity and sensitivity.

The sequencing input was PBMCs. The chain is built from TRBV5-1 and TRBJ2-2; D is unresolved. The sequence was obtained from a woman between 18 and 29 years old in good health and CMV-seronegative. The CDR3 here is CASSFTVTLGTGELFF. CDR3 DNA: TGCGCCAGCAGCTTTACGGTTACCCTCGGCACCGGGGAGCTGTTTTTT.